The TCR beta chain under discussion was sequenced for a study of PD-L1 blockade in urothelial cancer. The repertoire was sequenced with immunoSEQ multiplex PCR; TCRdb's copy has only in-frame clones and lacks some. Of over 65,000 clones listed, approximately 81% are singletons. The ends were cut back, 4 bases at V and 8 bases at J, with 9 bases in the middle. Germline V gives CDR1 MNHEY, CDR2 SMNVEV (reference sequence). There are 11 residues in the CDR3. This receptor was taken from a man aged 70-80 years with urothelial cancer. V is TRBV27 and J is TRBJ2-7; D remains ambiguous. The source material was PBMCs, sampled around atezolizumab (anti-PD-L1) treatment. The CDR3 sequence: CASSSYTQQYF. CDR3 in DNA: TGTGCCAGCAGTTCATACACCCAGCAGTACTTC.